The rows below give T cell receptor beta chains drawn from one sample of a study of tumor-infiltrating lymphocytes in primary liver carcinoma. Each CDR3 protein gets one entry after TCRdb re-called the multiplex PCR reads with MiXCR. The sample includes roughly 100,000 distinct CDR3 sequences, approximately 82% of them seen just once. The sequenced sample was liver tumor tissue from sampling region 3. The receptors were gathered from a middle-aged man with primary liver carcinoma and hepatitis B virus infection. Both conserved end residues are part of each CDR3. Each record gives: D gene, V gene, clone size, J gene, CDR3 protein, CDR3 DNA. The D gene is left open where the match is weak. Clone size appears in some rows only: once, few, many, or a class for an expanded clone.

TRBD1	TRBV29-1	NA	TRBJ2-7	CNIGQGAGKQYF	TGCAACATTGGACAGGGGGCAGGGAAGCAGTACTTC
NA	TRBV11-1	once	TRBJ2-5	CASSTGALTQYF	TGTGCCAGCAGTACTGGCGCTCTGACTCAGTACTTC
NA	TRBV6-2/TRBV6-3	medium-sized	TRBJ2-1	CASSYRDSYNEQFF	TGTGCCAGCAGTTACCGGGACTCCTACAATGAGCAGTTCTTC
NA	TRBV5-1	many	TRBJ1-2	CASSLDTEGYGYTF	TGCGCCAGCAGCCTGGACACGGAGGGCTATGGCTACACCTTC
NA	TRBV14	NA	TRBJ2-7	CASSLKNRSYEQNF	TGTGCCAGCAGCCTCAAAAACAGGTCCTACGAGCAGAACTTC
TRBD2	TRBV6-1	few	TRBJ2-1	CASRGAGGIYNEQFF	TGTGCCAGTAGAGGAGCGGGAGGGATCTACAATGAGCAGTTCTTC
NA	TRBV6-6	NA	TRBJ1-1	CASQTDTEAFF	TGTGCCAGCCAGACAGACACTGAAGCTTTCTTT
NA	TRBV6-5	NA	TRBJ2-7	CASSGMAGATRRYEQYF	TGTGCCAGTAGTGGTATGGCAGGGGCGACTCGACGTTACGAGCAGTACTTC
NA	TRBV6-1	many	TRBJ2-6	CASRTSPNSGANVLTF	TGTGCCAGCAGAACCAGCCCCAACTCTGGGGCCAACGTCCTGACTTTC
TRBD2	TRBV6-2/TRBV6-3	NA	TRBJ2-7	CVSSCGLGTEQYF	TGTGTCAGCAGTTGCGGACTAGGAACCGAGCAGTACTTC
NA	TRBV29-1	NA	TRBJ2-2	CSVPSEDTGELFF	TGCAGCGTTCCCAGTGAGGACACCGGGGAGCTGTTTTTT
TRBD1	TRBV10-2	NA	TRBJ2-7	CISSRDRGIDEQYF	TGTATCAGCAGCCGGGACAGGGGTATCGACGAGCAGTACTTC
NA	TRBV12-3/TRBV12-4	many	TRBJ2-7	CASSKFSAGSYEQYF	TGTGCCAGCAGCAAATTTTCGGCAGGCTCTTACGAGCAGTACTTC
TRBD1	TRBV10-2	once	TRBJ1-2	CASNPGQGTSCTF	TGCGCCAGCAATCCGGGACAGGGTACGAGCTGCACCTTC
NA	TRBV12-3/TRBV12-4	NA	TRBJ2-1	CASNLGGGLLNNEQFF	TGTGCAAGCAATTTAGGAGGGGGCCTACTCAACAATGAGCAGTTCTTC
NA	TRBV11-2	NA	TRBJ2-2	CASSLGLTGSVKLFF	TGTGCCAGCAGCTTGGGCCTAACAGGGTCCGTGAAGTTGTTTTTT